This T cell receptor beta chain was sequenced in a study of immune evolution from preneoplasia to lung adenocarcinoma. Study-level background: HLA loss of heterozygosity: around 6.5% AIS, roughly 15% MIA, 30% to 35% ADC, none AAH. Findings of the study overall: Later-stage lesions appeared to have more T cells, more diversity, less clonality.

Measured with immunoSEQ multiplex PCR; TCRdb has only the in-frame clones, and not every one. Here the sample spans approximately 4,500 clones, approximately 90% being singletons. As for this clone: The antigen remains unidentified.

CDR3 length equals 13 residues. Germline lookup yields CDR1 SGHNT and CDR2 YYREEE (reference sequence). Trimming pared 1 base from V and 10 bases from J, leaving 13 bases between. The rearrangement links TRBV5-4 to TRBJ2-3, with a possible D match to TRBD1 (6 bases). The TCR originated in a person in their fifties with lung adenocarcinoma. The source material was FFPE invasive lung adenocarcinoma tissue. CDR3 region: CASSLTRSGAQYF. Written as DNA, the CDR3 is TGTGCCAGCAGCTTGACTAGGTCAGGGGCGCAGTATTTT.